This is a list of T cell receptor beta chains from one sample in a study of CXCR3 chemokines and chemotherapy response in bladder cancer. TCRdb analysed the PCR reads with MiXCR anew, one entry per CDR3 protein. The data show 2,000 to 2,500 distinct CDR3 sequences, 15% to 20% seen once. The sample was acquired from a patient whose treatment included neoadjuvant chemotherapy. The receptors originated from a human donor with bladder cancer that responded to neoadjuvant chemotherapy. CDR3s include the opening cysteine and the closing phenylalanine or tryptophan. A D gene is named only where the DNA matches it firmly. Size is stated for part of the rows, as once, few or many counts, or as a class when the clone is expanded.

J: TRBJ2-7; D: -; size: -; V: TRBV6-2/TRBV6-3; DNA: TGTGCCAGCAGTCGGGGGGCAACCGAGCAGTACTTC; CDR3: CASSRGATEQYF
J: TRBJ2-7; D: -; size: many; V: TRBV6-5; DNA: TGTGCCAGCAGTTACGAGGCCCGAGGGGCCTACGAGCAGTACTTC; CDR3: CASSYEARGAYEQYF
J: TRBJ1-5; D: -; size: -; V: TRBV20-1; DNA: TGCAGTGCCCCCGGGGGGGAAGGCAATCAGCCCCAGCATTTT; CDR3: CSAPGGEGNQPQHF
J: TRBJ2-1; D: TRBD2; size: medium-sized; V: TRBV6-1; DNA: TGTGCCAGCAGTCCCCAGCGGGGGGTGGACGTTTATGAGCAGTTCTTC; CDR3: CASSPQRGVDVYEQFF
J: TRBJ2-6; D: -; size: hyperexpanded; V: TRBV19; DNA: TGTGCCAGTACAGACCGGCTTACCTCTGGGGCCAACGTCCTGACTTTC; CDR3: CASTDRLTSGANVLTF
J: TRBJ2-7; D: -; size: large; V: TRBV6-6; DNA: TGTGCCAGCAGCGGACTTTGGCCCTACGAGCAGTACTTC; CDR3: CASSGLWPYEQYF
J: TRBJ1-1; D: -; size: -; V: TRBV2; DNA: TGTGCCAGCAGTAACAAGATAAACACTGAAGCTTTCTTT; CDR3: CASSNKINTEAFF
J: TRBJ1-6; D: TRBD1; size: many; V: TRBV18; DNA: TGTGCCAGCTCACGAACGGACAGGGTTAATTCACCCCTCCACTTT; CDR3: CASSRTDRVNSPLHF
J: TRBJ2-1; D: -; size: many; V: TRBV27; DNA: TGTGCCAGCAGTTTAATGGGGCCTTGGGACAATGAGCAGTTCTTC; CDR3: CASSLMGPWDNEQFF
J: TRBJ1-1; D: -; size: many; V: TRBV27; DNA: TGTGCCAGCAGTTATGAAGGGGTGAACACTGAAGCTTTCTTT; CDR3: CASSYEGVNTEAFF
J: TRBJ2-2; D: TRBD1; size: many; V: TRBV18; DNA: TGTGCCAGCTCACCATGGGAGACAGGGGTGACCGGGGAGCTGTTTTTT; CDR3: CASSPWETGVTGELFF
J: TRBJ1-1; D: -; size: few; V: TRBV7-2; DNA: TGTGCCGGGCAAGGGGTGGGCAGGGCTGAAGCTTTCTTT; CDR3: CAGQGVGRAEAFF
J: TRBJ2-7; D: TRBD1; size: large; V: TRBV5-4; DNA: TGTGCCAGCAGCTGGCTGGGACAGGGGGCAACCGAGCAGTACTTC; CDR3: CASSWLGQGATEQYF
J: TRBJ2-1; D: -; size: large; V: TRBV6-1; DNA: TGTGCCAGCAGTGGGTACCATGAGCAGTTCTTC; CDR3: CASSGYHEQFF
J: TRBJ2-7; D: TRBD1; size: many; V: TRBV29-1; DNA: TGCAGCGCGAGACAGGGGAGAAACTACGAGCAGTACTTC; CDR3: CSARQGRNYEQYF
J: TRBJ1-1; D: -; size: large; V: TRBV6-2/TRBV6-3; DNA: TGTGCCAGCGGGATTGGGGGGAGCGACACTGAAGCTTTCTTT; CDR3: CASGIGGSDTEAFF
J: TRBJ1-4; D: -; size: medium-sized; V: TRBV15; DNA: TGTGCCACCAGCAGAGTGACTCACCGACAGGATCGTAATGAAAAACTGTTTTTT; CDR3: CATSRVTHRQDRNEKLFF
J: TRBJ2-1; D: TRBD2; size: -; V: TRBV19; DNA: TGTGCCAGTAGTCAAACTAGCGGGAGACCCAATGAGCAGTTCTTC; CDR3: CASSQTSGRPNEQFF
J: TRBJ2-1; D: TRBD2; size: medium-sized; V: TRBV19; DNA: TGTGCCAGTAGTATTAGCCTAGCGGGGGGGTTCGCTGAGCAGTTCTTC; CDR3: CASSISLAGGFAEQFF
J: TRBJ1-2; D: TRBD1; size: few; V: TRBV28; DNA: TGTGCCAGCAGTCCCCGACAGGGACGAATTAATGGCTACACCTTC; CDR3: CASSPRQGRINGYTF
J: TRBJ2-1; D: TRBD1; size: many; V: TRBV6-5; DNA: TGTGCCAGCAGTTTAGGTGGCGGGACAGGGATTAACAATGAGCAGTTCTTC; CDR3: CASSLGGGTGINNEQFF
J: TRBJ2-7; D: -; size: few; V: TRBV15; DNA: TGTGCCACCAGCAGAGATCAGGCGGGCCCCGAGCAGTACTTC; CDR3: CATSRDQAGPEQYF
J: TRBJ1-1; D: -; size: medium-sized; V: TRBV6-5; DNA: TGTGCCAGCAGAAGAGGGACCCCGAACACTGAAGCTTTCTTT; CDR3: CASRRGTPNTEAFF
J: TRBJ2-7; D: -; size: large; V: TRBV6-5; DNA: TGTGCCAGCACAGGGATTAGCTCCTACGAGCAGTACTTC; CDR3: CASTGISSYEQYF
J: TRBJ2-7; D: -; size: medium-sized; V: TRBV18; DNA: TGTGCCAGCTCACGTTCCTACGAGCAGTACTTC; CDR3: CASSRSYEQYF
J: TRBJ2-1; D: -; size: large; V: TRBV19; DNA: TGTGCCAGTAGTATGAGTGTCGGGGTCCATCAGTTCTTC; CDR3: CASSMSVGVHQFF
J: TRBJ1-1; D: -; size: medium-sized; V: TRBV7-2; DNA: TGTGCCAGCAGCTTCTCAACGGGGAGCACTGAAGCTTTCTTT; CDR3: CASSFSTGSTEAFF
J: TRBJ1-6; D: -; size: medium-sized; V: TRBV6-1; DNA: TGTGCCAGCAGTGAACGCCGGGAGACTTCACCCCTCCACTTT; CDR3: CASSERRETSPLHF
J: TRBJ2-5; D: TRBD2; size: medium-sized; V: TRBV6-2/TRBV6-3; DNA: TGTGCCAGCAGACGCGGGGGTGAGACCCAGTACTTC; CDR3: CASRRGGETQYF